The rows below give T cell receptor beta chains drawn from one sample of a study of human T cells and chemical hapten exposure. In TCRdb, the RACE reads were re-called with MiXCR into one record per CDR3 protein. The table shows roughly 64,000 distinct CDR3 sequences, with approximately 9.9% occurring only once. The sequencing here drew on whole blood, taken in connection with sensitization to the hapten diphenylcyclopropenone (DPC). These receptors all come from a woman in her thirties with alopecia areata. Some clones in this sample may be carry-over from other donors' samples. Both conserved end residues are part of each CDR3. A D gene is named only where the DNA matches it firmly. Where a row states a size, it is once, few, many or the class of an expanded clone; other rows omit it.

V gene,D gene,J gene,clone size,CDR3 protein,CDR3 DNA
TRBV20-1,NA,TRBJ2-1,NA,CSASPGTGLGNEQFF,TGCAGTGCTAGTCCGGGTACAGGGTTGGGTAATGAGCAGTTCTTC
TRBV27,NA,TRBJ2-3,few,CASSLSRPDTQYF,TGTGCCAGCAGTTTATCCCGCCCAGATACGCAGTATTTT
TRBV7-6,NA,TRBJ2-1,many,CASSLAGAGWHEQFF,TGTGCCAGCAGCTTAGCGGGTGCAGGGTGGCATGAGCAGTTCTTC
TRBV5-1,TRBD1,TRBJ2-2,NA,CASSLDPRGNPTGELFF,TGCGCCAGCAGCTTGGACCCCAGGGGGAACCCCACCGGGGAGCTGTTTTTT
TRBV29-1,NA,TRBJ2-7,NA,CSVNPGDSYEQYF,TGCAGCGTTAACCCAGGGGATTCCTACGAGCAGTACTTC
TRBV7-9,NA,TRBJ2-7,NA,CASTQVGRTYEQYF,TGTGCCAGCACCCAGGTAGGGCGAACCTACGAGCAGTACTTC
TRBV29-1,NA,TRBJ2-3,NA,CSVEDQGWGTDTQYF,TGCAGCGTTGAAGATCAGGGCTGGGGCACAGATACGCAGTATTTT
TRBV19,NA,TRBJ2-1,NA,CASRPLSGVNNEQFF,TGTGCCAGTCGTCCGCTTAGCGGCGTAAACAATGAGCAGTTCTTC
TRBV7-9,NA,TRBJ2-7,many,CASSPGPGAVYEQYF,TGTGCCAGCAGCCCGGGACCGGGGGCGGTGTACGAGCAGTACTTC
TRBV12-3/TRBV12-4,NA,TRBJ2-2,many,CASTPLQGANTGELFF,TGTGCCAGCACCCCCTTACAGGGAGCGAACACCGGGGAGCTGTTTTTT
TRBV18,NA,TRBJ1-6,many,CASSPYSGDSPLHF,TGTGCCAGCTCACCGTACAGCGGCGATTCACCCCTCCACTTT
TRBV10-3,TRBD2,TRBJ2-3,NA,CAIRGTNTDTQYF,TGTGCCATCAGGGGGACTAACACAGATACGCAGTATTTT
TRBV5-1,NA,TRBJ2-5,many,CASSSAAAGQETQYF,TGCGCCAGCAGTTCGGCCGCGGCGGGCCAAGAGACCCAGTACTTC
TRBV4-1,NA,TRBJ2-7,NA,CASSQDRSSEQYF,TGCGCCAGCAGCCAAGACAGGTCGTCCGAGCAGTACTTC
TRBV7-6,NA,TRBJ1-6,few,CASSLISGNSPLHF,TGTGCCAGCAGCTTAATATCGGGGAATTCACCCCTCCACTTT
TRBV7-2,NA,TRBJ1-5,NA,CASSLDSGSNQPQHF,TGTGCCAGCAGCTTAGACAGTGGTTCGAATCAGCCCCAGCATTTT
TRBV28,NA,TRBJ2-1,few,CASSSTRIPYNEQFF,TGTGCCAGCAGTTCGACTAGAATCCCCTACAATGAGCAGTTCTTC
TRBV29-1,NA,TRBJ2-3,few,CSVEDRDRDTQYF,TGCAGCGTTGAAGACCGAGACAGGGATACGCAGTATTTT
TRBV29-1,NA,TRBJ1-1,many,CSVVGENGVFF,TGCAGCGTTGTTGGGGAAAACGGGGTTTTCTTT
TRBV11-3,TRBD2,TRBJ2-2,few,CASSFGLANTGELFF,TGTGCCAGCAGCTTTGGACTAGCAAACACCGGGGAGCTGTTTTTT
TRBV7-3,NA,TRBJ1-6,many,CASSLRASGMGSPLHF,TGTGCCAGCAGCTTAAGGGCATCGGGGATGGGTTCACCCCTCCACTTT
TRBV4-2,NA,TRBJ1-6,many,CASSLIPRQSNSPLHF,TGTGCCAGCAGCTTAATACCTCGACAGAGTAATTCACCCCTCCACTTT
TRBV14,TRBD1,TRBJ1-6,many,CASSRGLQGRNSPLHF,TGTGCCAGCAGTCGGGGATTACAGGGGAGAAATTCACCCCTCCACTTT
TRBV18,TRBD2,TRBJ2-3,NA,CASSPGTSGDTQYF,TGTGCCAGCTCACCAGGGACTAGCGGAGATACGCAGTATTTT